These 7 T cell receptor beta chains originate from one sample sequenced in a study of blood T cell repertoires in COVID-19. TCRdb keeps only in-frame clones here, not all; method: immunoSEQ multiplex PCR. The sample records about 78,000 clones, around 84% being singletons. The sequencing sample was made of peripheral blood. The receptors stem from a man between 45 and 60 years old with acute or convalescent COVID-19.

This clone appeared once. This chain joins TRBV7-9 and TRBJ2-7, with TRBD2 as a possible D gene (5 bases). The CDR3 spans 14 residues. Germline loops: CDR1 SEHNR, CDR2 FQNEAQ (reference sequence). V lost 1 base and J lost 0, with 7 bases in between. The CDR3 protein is CASSLGRSSYEQYF. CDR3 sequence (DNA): TGTGCCAGCAGCTTAGGGAGGAGCTCCTACGAGCAGTACTTC.

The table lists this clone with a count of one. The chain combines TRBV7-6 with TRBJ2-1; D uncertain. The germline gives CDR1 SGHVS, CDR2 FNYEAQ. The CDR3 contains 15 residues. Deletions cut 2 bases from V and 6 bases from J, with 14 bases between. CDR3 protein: CASSLIEMRFNEQFF. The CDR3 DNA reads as TGTGCCAGCAGCTTAATCGAAATGCGATTCAATGAGCAGTTCTTC.

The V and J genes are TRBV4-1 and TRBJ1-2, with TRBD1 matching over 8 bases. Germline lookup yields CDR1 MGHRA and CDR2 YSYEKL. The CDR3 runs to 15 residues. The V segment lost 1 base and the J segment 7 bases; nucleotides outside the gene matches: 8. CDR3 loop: CASSQASTGGFGYTF. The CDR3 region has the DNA TGCGCCAGCAGCCAAGCATCAACAGGGGGTTTTGGCTACACCTTC.

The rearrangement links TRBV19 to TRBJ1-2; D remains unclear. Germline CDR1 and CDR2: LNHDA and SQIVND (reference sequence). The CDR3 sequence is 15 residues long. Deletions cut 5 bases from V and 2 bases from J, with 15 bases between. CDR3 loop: CASSSLGESNYGYTF. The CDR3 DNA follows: TGTGCCAGTAGTTCACTAGGTGAATCCAACTATGGCTACACCTTC.

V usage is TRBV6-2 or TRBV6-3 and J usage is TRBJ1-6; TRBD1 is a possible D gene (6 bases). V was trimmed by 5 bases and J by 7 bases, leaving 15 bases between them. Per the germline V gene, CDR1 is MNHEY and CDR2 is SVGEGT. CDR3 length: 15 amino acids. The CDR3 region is CASSAGTTGNSPLHF. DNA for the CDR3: TGTGCCAGCAGTGCAGGAACTACAGGGAATTCACCCCTCCACTTT.

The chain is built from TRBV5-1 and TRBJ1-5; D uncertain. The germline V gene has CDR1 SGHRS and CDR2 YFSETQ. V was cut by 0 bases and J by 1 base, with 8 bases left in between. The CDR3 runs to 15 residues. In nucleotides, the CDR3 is TGCGCCAGCAGCTTGGAGGCGGGAAGCAATCAGCCCCAGCATTTT. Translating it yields CASSLEAGSNQPQHF.

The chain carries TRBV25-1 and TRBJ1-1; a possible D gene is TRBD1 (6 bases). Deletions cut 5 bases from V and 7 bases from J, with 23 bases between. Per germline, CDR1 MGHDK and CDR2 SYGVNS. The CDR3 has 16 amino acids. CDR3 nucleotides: TGTGCCAGCAGTTCGGGGGACGGGAGGGGGTCGAATGAAGCTTTCTTT. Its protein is CASSSGDGRGSNEAFF.